The clone carrying this T cell receptor beta chain was counted a few times. The use of a sample-barcoded 5' primer and a J-beta primer mix characterized a second PCR of 7 to 11 cycles. Via MiXCR, TCRdb re-called the 5' RACE reads, giving one row per CDR3 protein. This table holds nearly 1 million distinct CDR3 sequences, roughly 51% found once. This record comes from a study of blood T cells in healthy people across ages. Per sample, no less than 5.5 micrograms of total RNA were extracted. The CDR3 runs 16 residues. Germline loops: CDR1 SNHLY, CDR2 FYNNEI. The sequenced material came from blood. The gene calls are TRBV2 and TRBJ2-4; 13 bases fit TRBD2. The end of the DNA is better explained by TRBJ2-7, so the J call may be wrong. The sequence was collected from a woman aged 55-70 years in good health. This CDR3 reads CASSEYGLAGDYEQYF. As DNA, the CDR3 is TGTGCCAGCAGTGAATATGGACTAGCGGGAGACTACGAGCAGTACTTC.